This T cell receptor beta chain was captured in a study of blood T cell repertoires in COVID-19. Original analysis: Reference gene primer amplification gave nucleated cell count estimates. Data came from immunoSEQ multiplex PCR; TCRdb stores just in-frame clones and leaves some out. Clone size and the V and J calls come from that table; the DNA yielded D and trimming. The sample holds 130,000 to 150,000 clones, roughly 80% seen once. Trimming removed 4 bases at V and 2 bases at J, with 14 bases between. Per germline, CDR1 SQVTM and CDR2 ANQGSEA. The CDR3 contains 15 residues. The genes are TRBV29-1 and TRBJ2-2; possible D gene TRBD2, 5 bases. This TCR was recovered from a man between 65 and 79 years old who had recovered from COVID-19. Material for sequencing was peripheral blood. The CDR3 loop is CSVVSGILNTGELFF. DNA for the CDR3: TGCAGCGTTGTTTCGGGAATTCTTAACACCGGGGAGCTGTTTTTT.